This TCR beta chain stems from a study of blood T cell repertoires in COVID-19. The CDR3 length is 13 residues. The germline gives CDR1 SGHNT, CDR2 YYREEE (reference sequence). Trimming left V 4 bases short and J 3 bases short, with 10 bases between. Data came from immunoSEQ multiplex PCR; TCRdb stores just in-frame clones and leaves some out. The table shows 150,000 to 200,000 clones, with roughly three quarters occurring only once. The sample taken for sequencing was peripheral blood. This sequence joins TRBV5-4 and TRBJ2-5; D is uncertain. The receptor was derived from a man in his 60s with active or convalescent COVID-19. CDR3 sequence (DNA): TGTGCCAGCAGCCCTGCAACAGAAGAGACCCAGTACTTC. Residues: CASSPATEETQYF.